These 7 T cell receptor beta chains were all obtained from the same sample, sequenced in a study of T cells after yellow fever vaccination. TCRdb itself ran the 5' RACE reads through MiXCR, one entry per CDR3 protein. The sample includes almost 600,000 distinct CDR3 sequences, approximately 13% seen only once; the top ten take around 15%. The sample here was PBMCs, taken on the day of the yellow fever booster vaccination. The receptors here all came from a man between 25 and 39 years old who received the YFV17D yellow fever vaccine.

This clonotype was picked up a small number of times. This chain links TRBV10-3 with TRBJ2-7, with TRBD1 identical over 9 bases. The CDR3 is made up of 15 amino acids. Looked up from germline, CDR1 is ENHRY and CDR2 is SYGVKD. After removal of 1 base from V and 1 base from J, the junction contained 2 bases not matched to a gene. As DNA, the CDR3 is TGTGCCATCAGTGAGTTGGGACAGGGATCCTACGAGCAGTACTTC. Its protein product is CAISELGQGSYEQYF.

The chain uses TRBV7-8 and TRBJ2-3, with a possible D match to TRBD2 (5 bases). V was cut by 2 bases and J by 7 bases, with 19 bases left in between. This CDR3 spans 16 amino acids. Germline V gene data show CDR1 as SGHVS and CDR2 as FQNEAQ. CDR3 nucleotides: TGTGCCAGCAGCTTAAGGACCCTGGACTCTTACCATACGCAGTATTTT. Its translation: CASSLRTLDSYHTQYF.

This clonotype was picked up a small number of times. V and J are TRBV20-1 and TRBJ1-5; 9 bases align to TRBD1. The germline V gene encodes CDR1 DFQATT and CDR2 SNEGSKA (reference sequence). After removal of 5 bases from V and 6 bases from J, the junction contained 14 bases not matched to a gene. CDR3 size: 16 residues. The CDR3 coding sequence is TGCAGTGCTCCAGCCCCCAACAGGGGGCTCGGTCAGCCCCAGCATTTT. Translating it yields CSAPAPNRGLGQPQHF.

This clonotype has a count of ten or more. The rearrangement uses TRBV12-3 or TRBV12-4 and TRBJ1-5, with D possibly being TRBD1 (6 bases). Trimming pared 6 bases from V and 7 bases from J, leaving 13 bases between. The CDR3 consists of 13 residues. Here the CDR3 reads CASRSTGNQPQHF. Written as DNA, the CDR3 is TGTGCCAGCAGGTCAACAGGGAACCAGCCCCAGCATTTT.

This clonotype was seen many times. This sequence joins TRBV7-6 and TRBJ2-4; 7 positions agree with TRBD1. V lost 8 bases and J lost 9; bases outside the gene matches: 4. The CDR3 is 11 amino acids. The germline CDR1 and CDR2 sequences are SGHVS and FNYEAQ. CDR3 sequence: CASSPGGIQYF. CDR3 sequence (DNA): TGTGCCAGCTCCCCAGGGGGCATTCAGTACTTC.

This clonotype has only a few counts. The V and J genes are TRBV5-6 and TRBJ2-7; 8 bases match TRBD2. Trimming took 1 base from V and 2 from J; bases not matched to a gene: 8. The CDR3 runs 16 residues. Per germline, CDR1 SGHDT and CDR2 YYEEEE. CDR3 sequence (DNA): TGTGCCAGCAGCTTGCCCGGGACTAGGGTAGCCTACGAGCAGTACTTC. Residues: CASSLPGTRVAYEQYF.

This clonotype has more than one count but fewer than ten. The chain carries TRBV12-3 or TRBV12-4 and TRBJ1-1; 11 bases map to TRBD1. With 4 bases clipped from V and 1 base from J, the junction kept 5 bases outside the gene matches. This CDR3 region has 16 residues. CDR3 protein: CASSWTGGAGNTEAFF. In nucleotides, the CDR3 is TGTGCCAGCAGTTGGACAGGGGGCGCAGGGAACACTGAAGCTTTCTTT.